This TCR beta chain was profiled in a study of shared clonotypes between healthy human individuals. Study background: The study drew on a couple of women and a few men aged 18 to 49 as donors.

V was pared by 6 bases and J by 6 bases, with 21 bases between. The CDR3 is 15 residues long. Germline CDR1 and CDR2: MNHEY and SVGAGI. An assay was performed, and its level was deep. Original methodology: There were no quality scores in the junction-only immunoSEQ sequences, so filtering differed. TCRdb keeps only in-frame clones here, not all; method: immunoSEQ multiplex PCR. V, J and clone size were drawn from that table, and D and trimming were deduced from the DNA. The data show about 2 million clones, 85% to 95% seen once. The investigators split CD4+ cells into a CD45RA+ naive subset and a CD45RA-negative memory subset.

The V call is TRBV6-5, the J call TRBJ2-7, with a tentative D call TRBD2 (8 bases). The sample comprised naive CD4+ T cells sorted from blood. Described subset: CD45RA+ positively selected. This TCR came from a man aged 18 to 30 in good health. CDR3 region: CASSRGGQTSREQYF. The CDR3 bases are TGTGCCAGCAGCCGGGGGGGACAGACCTCCCGCGAGCAGTACTTC.